This T cell receptor beta chain appears in the sequencing data of a study of CD4+ T cells in melanoma. Trimming pared 2 bases from V and 1 base from J, leaving 10 bases between. The CDR3 is 15 amino acids. Germline V lookup: CDR1 MDHEN, CDR2 SYDVKM. This clone was picked up one time. Its cognate antigen is unknown. Sequencing used immunoSEQ multiplex PCR; TCRdb keeps in-frame clones, though not all of them. The data contain more than 90,000 clones, over 80% of them singletons. The study, taken as a whole, reports: In melanoma, neoantigen-specific CD4+ T cells reportedly differed in differentiation state. A reported correlation linked neoantigen-specific CD4+ T cells to CD8+, macrophage and B cell function.

The chain couples TRBV28 to TRBJ2-3; unclear D gene. This sequence originates from a human donor with melanoma. The sample comprised peripheral blood. CDR3 in amino acids: CASSLSLAGTDTQYF. Here the CDR3 DNA reads TGTGCCAGCAGTTTAAGCTTGGCGGGCACAGATACGCAGTATTTT.